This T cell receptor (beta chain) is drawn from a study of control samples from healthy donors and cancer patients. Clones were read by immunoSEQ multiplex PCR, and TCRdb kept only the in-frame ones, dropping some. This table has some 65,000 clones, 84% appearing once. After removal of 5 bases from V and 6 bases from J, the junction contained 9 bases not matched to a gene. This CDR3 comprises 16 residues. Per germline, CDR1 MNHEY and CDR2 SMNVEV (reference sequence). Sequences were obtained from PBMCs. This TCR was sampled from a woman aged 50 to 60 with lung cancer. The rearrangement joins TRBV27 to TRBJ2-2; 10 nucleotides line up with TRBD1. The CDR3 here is CASSLYLGQGAGELFF. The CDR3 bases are TGTGCCAGCAGTCTCTATCTAGGACAGGGGGCCGGGGAGCTGTTTTTT.